Each of the 21 T cell receptor beta chains below was sequenced from the same sample in a study of blood T cell repertoires in COVID-19 (dated by TCRdb to 2018 to 2020). Libraries were constructed by the immunoSEQ multiplex PCR assay. In TCRdb, the immuneACCESS table is reduced to in-frame sequences with V and J assigned. These tables do not hold every clone; where another copy was compared, an unresolved V gene accounts for under half, and the others remain unexplained. This sample holds about 140,000 clones; roughly 80% were observed only once. Clones ranked in the top ten supply 1.6% of the sample. The sample consisted of PBMCs or T cells enriched from blood (not recorded which). The receptor source for this set is a woman aged 18-29 years who had been exposed to COVID-19.

The chain has TRBV27 and TRBJ1-1; D gene uncertain. CDR1 and CDR2 (germline): MNHEY, SMNVEV (reference sequence). V lost 3 bases and J lost 2, with 7 bases in between. The CDR3 extends over 13 amino acids. This chain's CDR3 is CASSFTPNTEAFF. DNA of the CDR3: TGTGCCAGCAGTTTTACTCCTAACACTGAAGCTTTCTTT.

The V call is TRBV10-3, the J call TRBJ2-3; 14 positions match TRBD2. CDR1 ENHRY and CDR2 SYGVKD come from the germline V gene. The CDR3 runs 16 residues. Trimming cost V 10 bases and J 0 bases; bases outside gene matches: 6. The CDR3 nucleotides read TGTGCCACCGGACTAGCGGGAGGTTCTAGCACAGATACGCAGTATTTT. This translates into CATGLAGGSSTDTQYF.

This clone showed up many times. The chain combines TRBV5-4 with TRBJ2-1; 14 bases map to TRBD2. Germline V gene sequence: CDR1 SGHNT, CDR2 YYREEE (reference sequence). V dropped 4 bases and J dropped 6; count of bases not matched to a gene: 9. This CDR3 comprises 17 residues. CDR3 nucleotides: TGTGCCAGCAGCCGGAATGCCGGGACTAGCGGGAGCAATGAGCAGTTCTTC. Residues: CASSRNAGTSGSNEQFF. The full variable domain, its missing parts supplied by reference TRBV5-4 and TRBJ2-1, is ETGVTQSPTHLIKTRGQQVTLRCSSQSGHNTVSWYQQALGQGPQFIFQYYREEENGRGNFPPRFSGLQFPNYSSELNVNALELDDSALYLCASSRNAGTSGSNEQFFGPGTRLTVL.

The chain uses TRBV5-1 and TRBJ2-7, with TRBD1 matching over 9 bases. V lost 0 bases to trimming and J lost 7 bases; unmatched junction nucleotides: 5. Germline CDR1 is SGHRS and CDR2 is YFSETQ. The CDR3 covers 14 residues. CDR3 residues: CASSLEQGAREQYF. The CDR3 DNA reads TGCGCCAGCAGCTTGGAACAGGGGGCGCGGGAGCAGTACTTC. Supplemented by reference TRBV5-1 and TRBJ2-7, the full variable domain reads KAGVTQTPRYLIKTRGQQVTLSCSPISGHRSVSWYQQTPGQGLQFLFEYFSETQRNKGNFPGRFSGRQFSNSRSEMNVSTLELGDSALYLCASSLEQGAREQYFGPGTRLTVT.

The rearrangement links TRBV12-3 or TRBV12-4 to TRBJ2-7; D not certain. CDR3 size: 13 residues. Trimming cost V 6 bases and J 6 bases, with 15 bases left between them. DNA of the CDR3: TGTGCCAGCAGCTCACCCTATCGTGGCGAGCAGTACTTC. Its protein is CASSSPYRGEQYF.

The chain uses TRBV28 and TRBJ2-1; 11 bases are shared with TRBD2. J gave up 9 bases and V 6 bases, and 19 bases lay outside the gene matches. Per the germline V gene, CDR1 is MDHEN and CDR2 is SYDVKM. CDR3 length: 18 residues. CDR3 sequence reads: CASSLYPGLAANGAEQFF. CDR3 in DNA: TGTGCCAGCAGCCTCTACCCGGGACTAGCGGCAAACGGGGCTGAGCAGTTCTTC.

The chain recombines TRBV7-9 with TRBJ1-5; 10 bases are shared with TRBD1. The CDR3 extends over 17 amino acids. Per germline, CDR1 SEHNR and CDR2 FQNEAQ (reference sequence). Trimming removed 5 bases from V and 2 bases from J; junction bases left unmatched: 9. CDR3 region: CASSRSGQGVRNQPQHF. The CDR3 region has the DNA TGTGCCAGCAGCCGGTCCGGACAGGGGGTGCGCAATCAGCCCCAGCATTTT.

The chain joins TRBV25-1 to TRBJ2-7; D is possibly TRBD2 (5 bases). The CDR3 length is 14 residues. CDR1 and CDR2 (germline): MGHDK, SYGVNS. Between the trimmed V and J ends, which lost 9 bases and 1 base, there was a span of 16 bases. As DNA, the CDR3 is TGTGCCAGTTCACGGGCGGGCCCTTCCTACGAGCAGTACTTC. Protein: CASSRAGPSYEQYF.

The CDR3 nucleotides read TGTGCCAGCAGCCGTAACAGGGGCAATTCACCCCTCCACTTT. Translation: CASSRNRGNSPLHF. The chain recombines TRBV7-9 with TRBJ1-6; TRBD1 matches 7 bases. Trimming cost V 5 bases and J 7 bases; bases outside gene matches: 5. CDR1 SEHNR and CDR2 FQNEAQ come from the germline V gene (reference sequence). The CDR3 loop spans 14 amino acids.

This chain connects TRBV19 to TRBJ2-7; tentatively, D is TRBD1 (6 bases). From germline, CDR1 is LNHDA and CDR2 SQIVND (reference sequence). CDR3 length: 15 residues. Trimming removed 0 bases at V and 1 base at J, with 10 bases between. CDR3 nucleotide sequence: TGTGCCAGTAGTATAGACAACAGGGATTCCTACGAGCAGTACTTC. Translating it yields CASSIDNRDSYEQYF.

V usage is TRBV28 and J usage is TRBJ1-5; 8 positions agree with TRBD1. CDR3 length: 16 amino acids. CDR1 is MDHEN, CDR2 SYDVKM, per germline. V gave up 5 bases and J gave up 4 bases; unmatched junction bases: 10. Written as DNA, the CDR3 is TGTGCCAGCAGTCAGAGAGGGACAGGTGTAAATCAGCCCCAGCATTTT. It codes for CASSQRGTGVNQPQHF.

This chain connects TRBV19 to TRBJ2-1; 8 bases align to TRBD1. The germline gives CDR1 LNHDA, CDR2 SQIVND (reference sequence). CDR3 length: 14 amino acids. V shed 3 bases, J shed 9 bases, and the junction held 7 bases outside the gene matches. The CDR3 coding sequence is TGTGCCAGTAGTATGAGACAGGGGTCCAGTGAGCAGTTCTTC. It specifies CASSMRQGSSEQFF.

CDR3 DNA: TGTGCCAGCATCTTTGGGGGTATGGCGGGAGGACTCACTAACAATGAGCAGTTCTTC. This codes for CASIFGGMAGGLTNNEQFF. V is TRBV2 and J is TRBJ2-1, with 8 bases fitting TRBD2. V lost 7 bases to trimming and J lost 5 bases; unmatched junction nucleotides: 22. There are 19 residues in the CDR3. CDR1 and CDR2 from the germline V gene are SNHLY and FYNNEI.

The V call is TRBV18, the J call TRBJ1-1; D might be TRBD1 (5 bases). The CDR3 has 14 residues. Germline V gives CDR1 KGHSH, CDR2 LQKENI. Trimming took off 3 bases at V and 0 bases at J, with 8 bases between the two ends. The CDR3 is CASSPGGMNTEAFF. CDR3 nucleotides: TGTGCCAGCTCACCGGGGGGAATGAACACTGAAGCTTTCTTT.

The V and J genes are TRBV25-1 and TRBJ1-2; 9 nucleotides agree with TRBD1. J gave up 4 bases and V 0 bases, and 6 bases lay outside the gene matches. The CDR3 has 16 amino acids. Germline CDR1 reads MGHDK; CDR2 reads SYGVNS. The CDR3 DNA follows: TGTGCCAGCAGTGAATACGGGACAGGGCACCTCTATGGCTACACCTTC. Its translation: CASSEYGTGHLYGYTF.

This clone came up once. The genes are TRBV12-5 and TRBJ2-7; D is unclear. CDR3 length equals 12 residues. Looked up from germline, CDR1 is LGHNT and CDR2 is FRNRAP. Trimming removed 8 bases from V and 5 bases from J, with 13 bases in between. The CDR3 loop reads CASQASDHEQYF. The CDR3, as DNA: TGTGCTAGTCAGGCGTCAGACCACGAGCAGTACTTC.

V and J are TRBV4-3 and TRBJ2-2; D is possibly TRBD2 (5 bases). The CDR3 is 14 residues long. CDR1 and CDR2 from the germline V gene are LGHNA and YSLEER. Trimming stripped 0 bases from V and 11 bases from J, with 13 bases between. The CDR3 nucleotides are TGCGCCAGCAGCCAAGAAAGACTAACGACAGAGCTGTTTTTT. It is translated as CASSQERLTTELFF.

The rearrangement uses TRBV14 and TRBJ2-1, with 7 bases fitting TRBD2. The CDR3 has 17 amino acids. Germline V gene sequence: CDR1 SGHDN, CDR2 FVKESK. V dropped 4 bases and J dropped 2; count of bases not matched to a gene: 11. The CDR3 coding sequence is TGTGCCAGCAGCCGAGGCCCCCTAGCGGATACCTACAATGAGCAGTTCTTC. This sequence encodes CASSRGPLADTYNEQFF. Combining the CDR3 with reference TRBV14 and TRBJ2-1 gives the whole variable domain EAGVTQFPSHSVIEKGQTVTLRCDPISGHDNLYWYRRVMGKEIKFLLHFVKESKQDESGMPNNRFLAERTGGTYSTLKVQPAELEDSGVYFCASSRGPLADTYNEQFFGPGTRLTVL.

The chain combines TRBV9 with TRBJ2-7, with D possibly TRBD1 on 7 matching bases. The CDR3 sequence is 15 residues long. V was pared by 5 bases and J by 3 bases, with 18 bases between. Germline V gives CDR1 SGDLS, CDR2 YYNGEE. CDR3 sequence: CASRGEAGQHYEQYF. CDR3 in DNA: TGTGCCAGCAGAGGGGAGGCGGGACAGCACTACGAGCAGTACTTC. The variable domain in full, completed from reference TRBV9 and TRBJ2-7, reads DSGVTQTPKHLITATGQRVTLRCSPRSGDLSVYWYQQSLDQGLQFLIQYYNGEERAKGNILERFSAQQFPDLHSELNLSSLELGDSALYFCASRGEAGQHYEQYFGPGTRLTVT.

The J gene is TRBJ1-6, the V gene TRBV6-4; 9 nucleotides align to TRBD1. The J segment lost 9 bases and the V segment lost 2 bases, leaving 8 bases of the junction unmatched. The germline gives CDR1 MRHNA, CDR2 SNTAGT. The CDR3 runs to 16 residues. CDR3 protein: CASSDVPGQGVSPLHF. The CDR3, as DNA: TGTGCCAGCAGTGACGTTCCGGGACAGGGAGTTTCACCCCTCCACTTT.

The chain links TRBV28 to TRBJ1-1; weak D call: TRBD1 (6 bases). CDR1 is MDHEN, CDR2 SYDVKM, per germline. This CDR3 region has 12 residues. CDR3 sequence reads: CATRGGWGEAFF. In DNA form, the CDR3 reads TGTGCAACCCGGGGGGGCTGGGGAGAAGCTTTCTTT.